This TCR beta chain was captured by sequencing in a study of blood T cell repertoires in COVID-19. Study in general: Acute and convalescent COVID-19 specimens originated in the United States, Italy and Spain.

Trimming took 2 bases from V and 1 from J, leaving 17 bases between them. The germline CDR1 and CDR2 sequences are SGHVS and FQNEAQ. The CDR3 is 17 residues long. Authors' methods: For nucleated cells, counts were estimated from reference gene primer amplification. TCRdb's table, derived via immunoSEQ multiplex PCR, lists solely in-frame clones and lacks some. Clone size and V and J calls were adopted from that table, with D and trimming inferred from the DNA. Of about 150,000 clones in the sample, around nine tenths were seen once. This receptor was obtained from a human donor in a cohort sampled during active COVID-19. Material for sequencing was peripheral blood. This chain links TRBV7-8 with TRBJ1-1; D gene unclear. DNA of the CDR3: TGTGCCAGCAGCTTATCCCCCCACGAGGGAGCGAACACTGAAGCTTTCTTT. Translating gives CASSLSPHEGANTEAFF.